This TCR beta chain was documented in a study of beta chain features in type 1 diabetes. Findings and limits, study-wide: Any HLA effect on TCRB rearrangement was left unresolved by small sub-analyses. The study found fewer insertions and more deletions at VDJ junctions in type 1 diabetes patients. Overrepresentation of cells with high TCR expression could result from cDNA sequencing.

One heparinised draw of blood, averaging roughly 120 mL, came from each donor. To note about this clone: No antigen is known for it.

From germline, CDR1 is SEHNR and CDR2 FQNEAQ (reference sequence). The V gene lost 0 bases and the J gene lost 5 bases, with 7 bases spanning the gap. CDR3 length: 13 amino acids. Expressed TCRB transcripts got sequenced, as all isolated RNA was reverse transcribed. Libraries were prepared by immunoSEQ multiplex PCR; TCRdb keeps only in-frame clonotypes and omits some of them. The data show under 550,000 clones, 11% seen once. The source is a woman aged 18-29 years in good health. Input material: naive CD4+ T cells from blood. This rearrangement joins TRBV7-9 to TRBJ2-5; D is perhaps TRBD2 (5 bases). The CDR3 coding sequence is TGTGCCAGCAGCTTAGCAAGGAGGGAGACCCAGTACTTC. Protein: CASSLARRETQYF.